This record covers a single T cell receptor (beta chain). Its antigen is currently unknown. This entry comes from a study of T-cell memory formation after mild COVID-19. Study background: Across donors, TCR clusters were largely donor specific.

UMIs and sample barcodes were carried by the TCR alpha and TCR beta cDNA libraries that 5'RACE produced using constant-segment primers. TCRdb re-derived calls from the 5' RACE reads in MiXCR, one entry per CDR3 protein. This sample has roughly 340,000 distinct CDR3 sequences, with about 16% found just once. Study-level results: Contracting clones from day 15 to 85 had balanced CD4/CD8; later expanders favoured CD4+.

V gave up 4 bases and J gave up 5 bases, with 14 bases separating them. CDR1 and CDR2 (germline): SEHNR, FQNEAQ (reference sequence). The CDR3 length is 14 residues. The source is a man aged 18 to 35 who had mild COVID-19 (a few samples of this study predate the infection). Cell type and time point are not known. The rearrangement joins TRBV7-9 to TRBJ2-5; possibly TRBD1 for D (6 bases). The sequenced sample consisted of PBMCs or a T cell subset sorted from them (not recorded which). The CDR3 sequence is CASSYGGVRETQYF. CDR3 bases: TGTGCCAGCAGCTATGGGGGCGTGAGGGAGACCCAGTACTTC.